A single sample gave rise to the 15 T cell receptor beta chains below, sequenced in a study of shared clonotypes between healthy human individuals. Clones were sequenced by immunoSEQ multiplex PCR, and TCRdb holds only the in-frame ones, with some missing. Among about 1.9 million clones listed, about 94% were seen once. CD45RO-negative, CCR7-selected cells formed the naive CD8 fraction, which excluded terminally differentiated effector memory CD45RA+ cells. Sequencing input: naive CD8+ T cells from PBMCs. These receptors all come from a man younger than 35 in good health. Some clones in this sample may be carry-over from other donors' samples.

This clone was recorded once. The rearrangement uses TRBV21-1 and TRBJ1-5. TRBV21-1 is a known pseudogene. The CDR3 covers 16 residues. CDR3 residues: CASSKVTPRDNQPQHF. DNA of the CDR3: TGTGCCAGCAGCAAAGTAACGCCTAGGGACAATCAGCCCCAGCATTTT.

This chain connects TRBV6-6 to TRBJ1-2; 9 bases match TRBD1. This CDR3 comprises 15 residues. Germline V gene sequence: CDR1 MNHNY, CDR2 SVGAGI (reference sequence). Unmatched junction bases numbered 4, after V lost 2 bases and J lost 3 bases. The CDR3 reads CASSYDGQGYYGYTF. The CDR3 DNA is TGTGCCAGCAGTTACGACGGACAGGGGTACTATGGCTACACCTTC.

The V call is TRBV13, the J call TRBJ2-3; D gene uncertain. The CDR3 runs 15 residues. Germline V gene sequence: CDR1 PRHDT, CDR2 FYEKMQ (reference sequence). Deletions cut 4 bases from V and 0 bases from J, with 11 bases between. CDR3 sequence reads: CASSSRRQSTDTQYF. The DNA for the CDR3 is TGTGCCAGCAGCTCCCGACGGCAAAGCACAGATACGCAGTATTTT.

The chain recombines TRBV7-9 with TRBJ2-1; 7 bases map to TRBD2. V trimming: 3 bases; J trimming: 5 bases; junction bases outside the gene matches: 7. The CDR3 has 15 residues. Germline V gene data show CDR1 as SEHNR and CDR2 as FQNEAQ (reference sequence). Here the CDR3 reads CASSFKAGINNEQFF. The CDR3 DNA reads TGTGCCAGCAGCTTCAAAGCGGGAATAAACAATGAGCAGTTCTTC.

The chain combines TRBV28 with TRBJ1-2; tentatively, D is TRBD1 (6 bases). V was clipped by 2 bases and J by 1 base, with 8 bases between them. Germline-derived CDR1 and CDR2 are MDHEN and SYDVKM. The CDR3 loop spans 14 amino acids. The CDR3 DNA reads TGTGCCAGCAGTTTAGGACAGCTTAACTATGGCTACACCTTC. Translating it yields CASSLGQLNYGYTF.

Note on this clone: Relative to the germline gene, one junction end is altered; a read error may explain this. This same CDR3 is encoded by further DNA sequences in the sample. The genes are TRBV7-9 and TRBJ1-4; 9 positions agree with TRBD1. This CDR3 comprises 14 residues. Germline CDR1 SEHNR, CDR2 FQNEAQ (reference sequence). The CDR3 reads CASSTGTGNEKLFF. In DNA form, the CDR3 reads TGTGCCAGCAGCACAGGGACAGGGAACGAAAAACTATTTTTT.

The chain is built from TRBV30 and TRBJ2-1; TRBD1 agrees at 10 bases. The CDR3 consists of 13 residues. Germline V gives CDR1 GTSNPN, CDR2 SVGIG (reference sequence). The junction had 2 bases not matched to a gene; V was cut back by 2 bases and J by 7 bases. This CDR3 is CAWSWGQGNEQFF. In DNA, the CDR3 is TGTGCCTGGAGTTGGGGACAGGGGAATGAGCAGTTCTTC.

This rearrangement joins TRBV9 to TRBJ2-7; 7 positions agree with TRBD1. This CDR3 contains 15 residues. The trim removed 3 bases at V and 2 bases at J, leaving 8 bases unmatched. Germline assignment: CDR1 SGDLS and CDR2 YYNGEE. CDR3 residues: CASSALGTATYEQYF. In nucleotides, the CDR3 is TGTGCCAGCAGCGCTCTCGGGACAGCCACCTACGAGCAGTACTTC.

This clone came up once. The chain employs TRBV5-1 and TRBJ2-1; no clear D gene. The CDR3 is 11 amino acids. Germline V gene data show CDR1 as SGHRS and CDR2 as YFSETQ. V was cut by 5 bases and J by 6 bases, with 6 bases left in between. CDR3 sequence (DNA): TGCGCCAGCAGGACGTCCAATGAGCAGTTCTTC. Translated, it gives CASRTSNEQFF.

This clone was detected once. The chain uses TRBV29-1 and TRBJ2-7; TRBD2 matches at 8 bases. The CDR3 is made up of 13 amino acids. Looked up from germline, CDR1 is SQVTM and CDR2 is ANQGSEA. J lost 1 base, V lost 5 bases, and 4 bases had no gene match. DNA of the CDR3: TGCAGCGTTTCGGGGGGGAAGTCCTACGAGCAGTACTTC. Translating gives CSVSGGKSYEQYF.

V is TRBV7-2 and J is TRBJ2-5; 14 bases map to TRBD2. CDR1 is SGHTA, CDR2 FQGNSA, per germline. With 4 bases clipped from V and 5 bases from J, the junction kept 15 bases outside the gene matches. This CDR3 is built from 19 residues. CDR3 in DNA: TGTGCCAGCAGCTCCCCCAGGACGGGACTAGCGGGAGTAAGCGAGACCCAGTACTTC. Translation: CASSSPRTGLAGVSETQYF.

This chain joins TRBV5-5 and TRBJ2-7; D remains ambiguous. Germline lookup yields CDR1 SGHKS and CDR2 YYEKEE (reference sequence). The CDR3 is 12 amino acids. Trimming took off 0 bases at V and 4 bases at J, with 5 bases between the two ends. In DNA, the CDR3 is TGTGCCAGCAGCTTGGACGAATACGAGCAGTACTTC. Protein: CASSLDEYEQYF.

This sequence joins TRBV21-1 and TRBJ2-2. TRBV21-1 represents a pseudogene. The CDR3 runs to 19 residues. CDR3 sequence: CASSKGEFNGGLNTGELFF. The CDR3 DNA is TGTGCCAGCAGCAAAGGGGAGTTTAACGGGGGCCTAAACACCGGGGAGCTGTTTTTT.

The chain links TRBV28 to TRBJ1-1; D is uncertain. Per germline, CDR1 MDHEN and CDR2 SYDVKM. The CDR3 contains 15 residues. V lost 7 bases to trimming and J lost 5 bases, with 20 bases between them. The CDR3 DNA follows: TGTGCCAGCACCCCTTTCGGGAGAAGAGGGACTGAAGCTTTCTTT. Translated: CASTPFGRRGTEAFF. The full variable domain, its missing parts supplied by reference TRBV28 and TRBJ1-1, is DVKVTQSSRYLVKRTGEKVFLECVQDMDHENMFWYRQDPGLGLRLIYFSYDVKMKEKGDIPEGYSVSREKKERFSLILESASTNQTSMYLCASTPFGRRGTEAFFGQGTRLTVV.

The chain is built from TRBV2 and TRBJ1-1; D is possibly TRBD1 (6 bases). Germline-derived CDR1 and CDR2 are SNHLY and FYNNEI. Trimming took off 1 base at V and 1 base at J, with 7 bases between the two ends. The CDR3 spans 14 residues. CDR3 in amino acids: CASSEVGGNTEAFF. The CDR3, as DNA: TGTGCCAGCAGTGAAGTAGGGGGGAACACTGAAGCTTTCTTT.